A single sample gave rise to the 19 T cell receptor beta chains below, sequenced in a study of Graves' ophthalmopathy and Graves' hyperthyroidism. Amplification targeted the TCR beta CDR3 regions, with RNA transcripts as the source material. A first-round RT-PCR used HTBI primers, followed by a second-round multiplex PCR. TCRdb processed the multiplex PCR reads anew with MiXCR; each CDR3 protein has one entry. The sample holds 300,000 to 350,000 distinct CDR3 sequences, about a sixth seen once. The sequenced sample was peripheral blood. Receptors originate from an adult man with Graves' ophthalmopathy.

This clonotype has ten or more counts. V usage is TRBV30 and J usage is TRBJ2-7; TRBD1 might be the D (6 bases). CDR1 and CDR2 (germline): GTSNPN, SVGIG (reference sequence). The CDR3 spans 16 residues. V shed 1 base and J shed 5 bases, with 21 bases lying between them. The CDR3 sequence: CAWSAAHREFIHEQYF. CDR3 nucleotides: TGTGCCTGGAGTGCGGCCCACAGGGAATTTATTCACGAGCAGTACTTC.

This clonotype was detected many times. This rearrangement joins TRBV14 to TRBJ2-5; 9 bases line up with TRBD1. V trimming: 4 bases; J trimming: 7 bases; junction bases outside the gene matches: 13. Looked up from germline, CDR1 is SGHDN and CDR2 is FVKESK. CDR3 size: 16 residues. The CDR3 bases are TGTGCCAGCAGCCCAGACACAGGGGGCCCCGCTGGGACCCAGTACTTC. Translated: CASSPDTGGPAGTQYF.

CDR3 DNA: TGCAGCGTTGAGAAGCAGGTCCAAGAGACCCAGTACTTC. Translated: CSVEKQVQETQYF. This rearrangement joins TRBV29-1 to TRBJ2-5; D gene uncertain. Looked up from germline, CDR1 is SQVTM and CDR2 is ANQGSEA. CDR3 size: 13 residues. V was pared by 3 bases and J by 1 base, with 9 bases between.

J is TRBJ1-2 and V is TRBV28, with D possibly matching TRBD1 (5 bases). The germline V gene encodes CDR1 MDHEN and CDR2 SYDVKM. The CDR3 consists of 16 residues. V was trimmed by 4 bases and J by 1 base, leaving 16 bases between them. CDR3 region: CASSWLSAGNNYGYTF. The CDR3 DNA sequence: TGTGCCAGCAGTTGGCTTTCGGCAGGGAATAACTATGGCTACACCTTC.

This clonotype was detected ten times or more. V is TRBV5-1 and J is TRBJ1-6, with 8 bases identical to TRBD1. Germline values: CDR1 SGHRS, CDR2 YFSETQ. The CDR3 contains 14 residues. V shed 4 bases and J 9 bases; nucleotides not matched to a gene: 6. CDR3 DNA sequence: TGCGCCAGCAGCCTCGACAGGGGAGCTTCACCCCTCCACTTT. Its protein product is CASSLDRGASPLHF.

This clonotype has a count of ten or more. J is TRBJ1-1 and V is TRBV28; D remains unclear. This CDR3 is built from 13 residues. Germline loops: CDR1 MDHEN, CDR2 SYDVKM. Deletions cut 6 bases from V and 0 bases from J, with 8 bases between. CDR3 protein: CASSPTVNTEAFF. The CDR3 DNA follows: TGTGCCAGCAGCCCCACAGTGAACACTGAAGCTTTCTTT. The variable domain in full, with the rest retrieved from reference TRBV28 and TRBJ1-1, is DVKVTQSSRYLVKRTGEKVFLECVQDMDHENMFWYRQDPGLGLRLIYFSYDVKMKEKGDIPEGYSVSREKKERFSLILESASTNQTSMYLCASSPTVNTEAFFGQGTRLTVV.

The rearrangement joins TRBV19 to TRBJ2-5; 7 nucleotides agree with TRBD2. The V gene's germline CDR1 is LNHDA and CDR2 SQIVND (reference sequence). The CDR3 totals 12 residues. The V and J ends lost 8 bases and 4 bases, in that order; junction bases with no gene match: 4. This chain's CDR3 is CASAASGETQYF. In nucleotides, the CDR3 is TGTGCCAGTGCGGCTAGCGGAGAGACCCAGTACTTC. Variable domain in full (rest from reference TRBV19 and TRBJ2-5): DGGITQSPKYLFRKEGQNVTLSCEQNLNHDAMYWYRQDPGQGLRLIYYSQIVNDFQKGDIAEGYSVSREKKESFPLTVTSAQKNPTAFYLCASAASGETQYFGPGTRLLVL.

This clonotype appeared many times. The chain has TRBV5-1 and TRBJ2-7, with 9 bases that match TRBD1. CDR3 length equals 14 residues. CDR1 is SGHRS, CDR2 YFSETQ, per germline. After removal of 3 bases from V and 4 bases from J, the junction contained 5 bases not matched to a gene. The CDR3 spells CASSSGQGIYEQYF. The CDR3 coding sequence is TGCGCCAGCAGCTCAGGACAGGGGATATACGAGCAGTACTTC.

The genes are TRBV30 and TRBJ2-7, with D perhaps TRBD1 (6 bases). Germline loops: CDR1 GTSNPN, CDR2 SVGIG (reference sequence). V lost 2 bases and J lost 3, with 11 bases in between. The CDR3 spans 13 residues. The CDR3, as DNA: TGTGCCTGGAGTCGGGCCAGGGGCTACGAGCAGTACTTC. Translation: CAWSRARGYEQYF.

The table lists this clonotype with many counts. In DNA form, the CDR3 reads TGCAGTGCTAGGTCCGGACAGGCGTCTTCCCGGGAGACCCAGTACTTC. Protein product: CSARSGQASSRETQYF. The chain links TRBV20-1 to TRBJ2-5, with TRBD1 matching over 7 bases. CDR1 and CDR2 from the germline V gene are DFQATT and SNEGSKA (reference sequence). With 3 bases clipped from V and 5 bases from J, the junction kept 15 bases outside the gene matches. CDR3 size: 16 residues.

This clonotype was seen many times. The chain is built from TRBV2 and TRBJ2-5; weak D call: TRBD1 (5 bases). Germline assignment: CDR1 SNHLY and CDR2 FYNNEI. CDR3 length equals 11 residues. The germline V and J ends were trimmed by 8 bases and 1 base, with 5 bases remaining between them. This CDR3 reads CASDSQETQYF. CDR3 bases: TGTGCCAGCGACAGCCAAGAGACCCAGTACTTC.

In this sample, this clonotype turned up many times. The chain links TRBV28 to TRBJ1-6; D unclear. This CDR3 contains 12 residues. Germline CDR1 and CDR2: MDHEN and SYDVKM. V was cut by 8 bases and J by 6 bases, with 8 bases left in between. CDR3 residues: CASGRPNSPLHF. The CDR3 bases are TGTGCCAGCGGTAGGCCTAATTCACCCCTCCACTTT.

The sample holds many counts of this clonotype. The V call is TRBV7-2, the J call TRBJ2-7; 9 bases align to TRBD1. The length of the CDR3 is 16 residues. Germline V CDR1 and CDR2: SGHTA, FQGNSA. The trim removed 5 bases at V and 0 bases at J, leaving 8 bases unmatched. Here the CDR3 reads CASSKDRGGSSYEQYF. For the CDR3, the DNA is TGTGCCAGCAGCAAGGACAGGGGAGGAAGCTCCTACGAGCAGTACTTC.

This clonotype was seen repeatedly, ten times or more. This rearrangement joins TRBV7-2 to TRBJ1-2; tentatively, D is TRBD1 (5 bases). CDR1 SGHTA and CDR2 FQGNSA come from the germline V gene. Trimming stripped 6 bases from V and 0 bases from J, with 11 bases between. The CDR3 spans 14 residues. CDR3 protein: CASSLTGANYGYTF. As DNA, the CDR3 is TGTGCCAGCAGTTTAACGGGGGCTAACTATGGCTACACCTTC.

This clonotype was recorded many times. The CDR3 region has the DNA TGCAGCGTTGTCAGGAGGGGTACATCTTCCTACGAGCAGTACTTC. It encodes CSVVRRGTSSYEQYF. The chain couples TRBV29-1 to TRBJ2-7; perhaps TRBD2 as D (6 bases). Germline CDR1 reads SQVTM; CDR2 reads ANQGSEA. Between the trimmed V and J ends, which lost 4 bases and 1 base, there was a span of 17 bases. The CDR3 spans 15 residues.

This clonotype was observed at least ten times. CDR3 nucleotides: TGTGCCAGCAGCCCACCGGACAGCCCTACAATCTACGAGCAGTACTTC. It is translated as CASSPPDSPTIYEQYF. This sequence joins TRBV5-5 and TRBJ2-7; D may be TRBD1 (6 bases). The germline V gene has CDR1 SGHKS and CDR2 YYEKEE (reference sequence). V was clipped by 4 bases and J by 3 bases, with 20 bases between them. The CDR3 is 16 residues long.

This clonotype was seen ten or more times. Written as DNA, the CDR3 is TGTGCCAGCAGCCGGGGGGACAGGACTGCCCAAGAGACCCAGTACTTC. Its protein is CASSRGDRTAQETQYF. This chain connects TRBV11-3 to TRBJ2-5, with a possible D match to TRBD1 (8 bases). Germline values: CDR1 SGHNT, CDR2 YENEEA. The CDR3 loop spans 16 amino acids. V lost 5 bases to trimming and J lost 1 base, with 17 bases between them.

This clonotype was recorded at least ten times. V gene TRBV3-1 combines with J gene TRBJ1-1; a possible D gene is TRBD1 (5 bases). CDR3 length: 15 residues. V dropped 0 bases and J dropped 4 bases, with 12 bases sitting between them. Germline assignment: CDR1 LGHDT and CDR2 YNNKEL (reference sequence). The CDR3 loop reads CASSQDWSRVTEAFF. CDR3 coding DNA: TGTGCCAGCAGCCAAGATTGGAGCAGGGTCACTGAAGCTTTCTTT. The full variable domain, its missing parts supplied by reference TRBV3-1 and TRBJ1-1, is DTAVSQTPKYLVTQMGNDKSIKCEQNLGHDTMYWYKQDSKKFLKIMFSYNNKELIINETVPNRFSPKSPDKAHLNLHINSLELGDSAVYFCASSQDWSRVTEAFFGQGTRLTVV.

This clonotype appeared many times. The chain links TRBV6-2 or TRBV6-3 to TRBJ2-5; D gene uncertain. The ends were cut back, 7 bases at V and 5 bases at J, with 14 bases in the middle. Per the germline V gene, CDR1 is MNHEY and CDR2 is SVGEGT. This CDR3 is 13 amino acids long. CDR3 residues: CASTDPGVETQYF. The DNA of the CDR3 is TGTGCCAGCACCGACCCTGGGGTTGAGACCCAGTACTTC.